The sequence of this T cell receptor beta chain was determined in a study of spatial heterogeneity in lung cancer. Study information: Detection consistently captured more beta-chain sequences than alpha-chain sequences.

Specified time point: sample taken at primary tumor resection. The donors, about 74 patients with untreated early-stage non-small cell lung cancer, provided the samples. The sequenced material consisted of unsorted whole RNA from tumor, nontumor lung or frozen PBMC. Germline V gene sequence: CDR1 GTSNPN, CDR2 SVGIG (reference sequence). V lost 2 bases and J lost 0; bases outside the gene matches: 7. The CDR3 contains 17 residues. Every individual TCR cDNA molecule carried its own unique molecular identifier, which allowed correction of PCR and sequencing errors. Each CDR3 protein is one row after TCRdb ran MiXCR on the 5' RACE reads. The table has approximately 2,900 distinct CDR3 sequences, approximately 18% seen once; the top ten hold 20% to 25%.

The origin of this receptor is a female donor with early-stage non-small cell lung cancer. The chain couples TRBV30 to TRBJ2-6; 7 bases match TRBD1. The source was normal lung tissue next to the tumor, collected at surgery. CDR3 sequence (DNA): TGTGCCTGGAGTATCGACAGGGTTCGCTCTGGGGCCAACGTCCTGACTTTC. This sequence encodes CAWSIDRVRSGANVLTF.